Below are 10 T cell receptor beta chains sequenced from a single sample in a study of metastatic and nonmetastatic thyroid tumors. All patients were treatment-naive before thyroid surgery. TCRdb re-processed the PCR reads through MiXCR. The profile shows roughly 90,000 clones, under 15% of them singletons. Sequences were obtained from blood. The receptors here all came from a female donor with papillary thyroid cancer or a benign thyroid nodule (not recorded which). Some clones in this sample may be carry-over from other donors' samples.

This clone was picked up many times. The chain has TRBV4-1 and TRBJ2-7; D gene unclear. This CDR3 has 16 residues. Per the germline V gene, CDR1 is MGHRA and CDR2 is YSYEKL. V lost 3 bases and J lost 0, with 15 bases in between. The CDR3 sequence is CASSHSSRGSSYEQYF. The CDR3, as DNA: TGCGCCAGCAGCCACTCGTCACGCGGCTCCTCCTACGAGCAGTACTTC.

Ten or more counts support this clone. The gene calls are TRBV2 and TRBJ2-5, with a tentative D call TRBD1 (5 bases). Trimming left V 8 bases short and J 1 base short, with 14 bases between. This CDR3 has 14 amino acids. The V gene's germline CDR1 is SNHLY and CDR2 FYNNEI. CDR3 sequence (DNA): TGTGCCAGCGGTGGGGCAATAGTCCAAGAGACCCAGTACTTC. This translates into CASGGAIVQETQYF.

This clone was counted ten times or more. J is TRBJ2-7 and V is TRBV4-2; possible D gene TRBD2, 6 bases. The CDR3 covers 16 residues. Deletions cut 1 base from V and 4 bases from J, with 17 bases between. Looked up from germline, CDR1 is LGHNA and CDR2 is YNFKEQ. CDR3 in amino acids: CASSQVGPTAGYEQYF. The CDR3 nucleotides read TGTGCCAGCAGCCAAGTTGGTCCCACTGCGGGATACGAGCAGTACTTC.

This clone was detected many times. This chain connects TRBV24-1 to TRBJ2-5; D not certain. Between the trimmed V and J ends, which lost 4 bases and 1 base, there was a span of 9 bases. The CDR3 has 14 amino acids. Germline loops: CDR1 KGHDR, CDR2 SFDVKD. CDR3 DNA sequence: TGTGCCACCAGTGACCCCGCCATCCAAGAGACCCAGTACTTC. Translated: CATSDPAIQETQYF.

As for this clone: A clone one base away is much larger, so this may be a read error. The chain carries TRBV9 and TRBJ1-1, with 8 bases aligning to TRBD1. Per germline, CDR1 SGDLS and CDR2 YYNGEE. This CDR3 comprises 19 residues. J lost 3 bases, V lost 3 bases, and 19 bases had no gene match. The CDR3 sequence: CASSGQPWWTGSLHTEAFF. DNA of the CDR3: TGTGCCAGCAGCGGCCAACCTTGGTGGACAGGGTCCCTTCACACTGAAGCTTTCTTT.

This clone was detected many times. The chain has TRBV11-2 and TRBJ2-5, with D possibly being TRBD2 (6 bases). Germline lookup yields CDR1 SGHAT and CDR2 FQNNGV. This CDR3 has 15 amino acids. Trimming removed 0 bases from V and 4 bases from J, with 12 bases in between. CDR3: CASSLDGWRAETQYF. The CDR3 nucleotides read TGTGCCAGCAGCTTAGATGGTTGGAGGGCAGAGACCCAGTACTTC.

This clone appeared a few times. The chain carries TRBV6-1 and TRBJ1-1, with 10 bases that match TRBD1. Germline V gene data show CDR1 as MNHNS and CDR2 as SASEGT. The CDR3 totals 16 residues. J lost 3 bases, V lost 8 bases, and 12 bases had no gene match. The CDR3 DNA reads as TGTGCCAGCCCCGGGACAGGGGTTATCAAGGACACTGAAGCTTTCTTT. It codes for CASPGTGVIKDTEAFF.

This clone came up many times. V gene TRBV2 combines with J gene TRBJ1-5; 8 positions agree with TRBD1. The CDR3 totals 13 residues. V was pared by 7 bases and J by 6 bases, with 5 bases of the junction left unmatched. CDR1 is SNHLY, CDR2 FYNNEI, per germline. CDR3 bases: TGTGCCAGCATCGGACAGGGAGGTCAGCCCCAGCATTTT. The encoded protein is CASIGQGGQPQHF.

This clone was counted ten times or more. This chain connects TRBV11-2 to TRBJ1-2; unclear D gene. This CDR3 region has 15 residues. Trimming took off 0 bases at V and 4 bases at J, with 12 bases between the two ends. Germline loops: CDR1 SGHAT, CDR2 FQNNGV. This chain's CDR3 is CASSLDPGGGYGYTF. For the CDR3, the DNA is TGTGCCAGCAGCTTAGATCCAGGTGGAGGCTATGGCTACACCTTC.

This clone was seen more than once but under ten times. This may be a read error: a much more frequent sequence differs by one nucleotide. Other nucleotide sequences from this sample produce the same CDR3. The CDR3 region has the DNA TGTGCCAGCTCAACCTCGGAGGGGGGCGGTTTAAACTATGGCTACACCTTC. This translates into CASSTSEGGGLNYGYTF. The V call is TRBV7-6, the J call TRBJ1-2, with D perhaps TRBD1 (6 bases). Germline CDR1 reads SGHVS; CDR2 reads FNYEAQ. This CDR3 spans 17 amino acids. V was pared by 8 bases and J by 2 bases, with 24 bases between.